A selection of T cell receptor beta chains follows, all from one sample in a study of blood T cell repertoires in COVID-19. TCRdb's copy holds only in-frame clones and misses some; the assay was immunoSEQ multiplex PCR. The top ten clones hold roughly 10% of a sample with roughly 200,000 clones, 70% to 90% of them seen once. Material: peripheral blood. Receptors were obtained from a woman in her 50s with COVID-19, enrolled during active disease. Both conserved end residues are part of each CDR3. The D gene is left open where the match is weak. Expanded clones get a size class; other rows say once, few or many, or leave the size out.

J: TRBJ2-3
D: TRBD1
size: few
V: TRBV7-2
DNA: TGTGCCAGCGGCCGGGACAGGCCTAGCACAGATACGCAGTATTTT
CDR3: CASGRDRPSTDTQYF

J: TRBJ2-5
D: TRBD2
size: .
V: TRBV9
DNA: TGTGCCAGCAGCTACCGAGCTAGCGGGGGGCCCCAAGAGACCCAGTACTTC
CDR3: CASSYRASGGPQETQYF

J: TRBJ2-3
D: .
size: .
V: TRBV5-1
DNA: TGCGCCAGCAGTTACCGGGGGAAGATGGCAGATACGCAGTATTTT
CDR3: CASSYRGKMADTQYF

J: TRBJ2-1
D: .
size: .
V: TRBV3-1/TRBV3-2
DNA: TGTGCCAGCAGGCAGCGCGGGGGCATGGATGAGCAGTTCTTC
CDR3: CASRQRGGMDEQFF

J: TRBJ2-5
D: TRBD1
size: once
V: TRBV2
DNA: TGTGCCAGCAGTGACTGGCAGGGGGCTAGAGAGACCCAGTACTTC
CDR3: CASSDWQGARETQYF

J: TRBJ1-1
D: TRBD1
size: .
V: TRBV19
DNA: TGTGCCAGTACCCGAACGGACAGGGGTCTGGTGAACACTGAAGCTTTCTTT
CDR3: CASTRTDRGLVNTEAFF

J: TRBJ1-5
D: .
size: .
V: TRBV20-1
DNA: TGCAGTGCTAGTGCTACAGGGAGCAATCAGCCCCAGCATTTT
CDR3: CSASATGSNQPQHF

J: TRBJ2-7
D: .
size: once
V: TRBV4-3
DNA: TGCGCCAGCAGCCAACACCCGACAGGTTCCTACGAGCAGTACTTC
CDR3: CASSQHPTGSYEQYF

J: TRBJ1-2
D: TRBD1
size: .
V: TRBV24-1
DNA: TGTGCCACCAGTGATACAACAGGGGAAAGTGGCTACACCTTC
CDR3: CATSDTTGESGYTF

J: TRBJ2-2
D: TRBD1
size: .
V: TRBV29-1
DNA: TGCAGCGTCGGCGGGACAGGGATAAACACCGGGGAGCTGTTTTTT
CDR3: CSVGGTGINTGELFF

J: TRBJ2-7
D: TRBD1
size: .
V: TRBV3-1/TRBV3-2
DNA: TGTGCCAGCAGTTGGACCAGGGGACAGTACGAGCAGTACTTC
CDR3: CASSWTRGQYEQYF

J: TRBJ2-7
D: TRBD1
size: .
V: TRBV28
DNA: TGTGCCAGCATTCGGACAGGGGAACCCTACGAGCAGTACTTC
CDR3: CASIRTGEPYEQYF

J: TRBJ1-6
D: .
size: once
V: TRBV6-6
DNA: TGTGCCAGCAGCAACACAAGTTCACCCCTCCACTTT
CDR3: CASSNTSSPLHF

J: TRBJ1-5
D: TRBD1
size: .
V: TRBV6-6
DNA: TGTGCCAGCCGTGGACAGGATAGCAATCAGCCCCAGCATTTT
CDR3: CASRGQDSNQPQHF

J: TRBJ1-2
D: .
size: few
V: TRBV29-1
DNA: TGCAGCGTTGAAGACCCCGCTCTGGGGAGGGCTATTAACTATGGCTACACCTTC
CDR3: CSVEDPALGRAINYGYTF

J: TRBJ2-1
D: TRBD2
size: .
V: TRBV6-5
DNA: TGTGCAGCTCGACCCTGGGGGGGTGAGCAGTTCTTC
CDR3: CAARPWGGEQFF

J: TRBJ2-1
D: TRBD2
size: .
V: TRBV12-5
DNA: TGTGCTAGTGGTTTTGGGACTAGCGGGGGGCTTAACAATGAGCAGTTCTTC
CDR3: CASGFGTSGGLNNEQFF

J: TRBJ1-2
D: .
size: once
V: TRBV7-2
DNA: TGTGCCAGCAGCGCGACAGGAGTTACTAACTATGGCTACACCTTC
CDR3: CASSATGVTNYGYTF

J: TRBJ1-1
D: TRBD1
size: .
V: TRBV10-3
DNA: TGTGCCATCAGGGGGGACAGGGTGGACACTGAAGCTTTCTTT
CDR3: CAIRGDRVDTEAFF

J: TRBJ1-6
D: .
size: .
V: TRBV5-4
DNA: TGTGCCAGCTCCCTCAGGGGTGAATCACCCCTCCACTTT
CDR3: CASSLRGESPLHF

J: TRBJ2-2
D: .
size: .
V: TRBV12-3/TRBV12-4
DNA: TGTGCCAGCAGTAGCCCCCCCGGGGAGCTGTTTTTT
CDR3: CASSSPPGELFF

J: TRBJ1-2
D: TRBD1
size: .
V: TRBV3-1/TRBV3-2
DNA: TGTGCCAGCAGCCCGGGACAGCTAATTAACTATGGCTACACCTTC
CDR3: CASSPGQLINYGYTF

J: TRBJ1-6
D: .
size: .
V: TRBV5-8
DNA: TGTGCCAGCAGCAGCGGGATATTCGGGGGCTCCTATAATTCACCCCTCCACTTT
CDR3: CASSSGIFGGSYNSPLHF

J: TRBJ1-3
D: .
size: .
V: TRBV5-5
DNA: TGTGCCAGCAGCTTAGCCAGGGGACGAAACACCATATATTTT
CDR3: CASSLARGRNTIYF

J: TRBJ2-1
D: .
size: .
V: TRBV29-1
DNA: TGCAGCGTTGAGGTAGGGGTTATGGACAATGAGCAGTTCTTC
CDR3: CSVEVGVMDNEQFF

J: TRBJ1-5
D: .
size: .
V: TRBV19
DNA: TGTGCCAGTAGTGGTGAGGGTAACAATCAGCCCCAGCATTTT
CDR3: CASSGEGNNQPQHF

J: TRBJ2-2
D: .
size: many
V: TRBV24-1
DNA: TGTGCCACCAGTGATTTGCGGGGAACCGGGGAGCTGTTTTTT
CDR3: CATSDLRGTGELFF